Below, 20 T cell receptor beta chains from the same sample are listed, as sequenced in a study of blood T cell repertoires in COVID-19 (dated by TCRdb to 2018 to 2020). The library came from the immunoSEQ multiplex PCR assay. Sourced from immuneACCESS, this table was stored by TCRdb with only in-frame sequences that have V and J called. A share of the clones is absent; for the studies checked, an unresolved V gene accounts for under half, and the remainder has no known explanation. Counted in this sample were 85,000 to 95,000 clones; around 86% of them appeared once. The ten largest make up around a quarter of the sample. Sequenced material: peripheral blood. Source of these receptors: a human donor in a cohort sampled during active COVID-19.

The chain uses TRBV4-3 and TRBJ2-7; 8 bases are a match to TRBD2. The CDR3 totals 18 residues. CDR1 and CDR2 (germline): LGHNA, YSLEER. V was clipped by 0 bases and J by 6 bases; unmatched bases: 16. CDR3 nucleotide sequence: TGCGCCAGCAGCCAAGATCACCGGACTAGCAGATCGTTGGGCGAGCAGTACTTC. This encodes CASSQDHRTSRSLGEQYF.

The rearrangement links TRBV9 to TRBJ2-3; the D gene is possibly TRBD2 (6 bases). V was clipped by 0 bases and J by 1 base, with 9 bases between them. Germline V lookup: CDR1 SGDLS, CDR2 YYNGEE. The CDR3 length is 15 residues. Here the CDR3 DNA reads TGTGCCAGCAGCGTAGTGTGGGGGGGCACAGATACGCAGTATTTT. This encodes CASSVVWGGTDTQYF.

The chain carries TRBV27 and TRBJ1-2; TRBD1 matches at 12 bases. From germline, CDR1 is MNHEY and CDR2 SMNVEV (reference sequence). The CDR3 is made up of 16 amino acids. The junction had 3 bases not matched to a gene; V was cut back by 0 bases and J by 4 bases. DNA for the CDR3: TGTGCCAGCAGTTTATCACCGGGACAGGGGGCCTATGGCTACACCTTC. As protein: CASSLSPGQGAYGYTF.

This clone was counted once. This chain uses TRBV19 with TRBJ2-7, with 8 nucleotides matching TRBD1. The CDR3 sequence is 13 residues long. V lost 5 bases and J lost 7; bases outside the gene matches: 7. Germline V gives CDR1 LNHDA, CDR2 SQIVND (reference sequence). CDR3 residues: CASSSGTGVEQYF. The CDR3 DNA is TGTGCCAGTAGTTCCGGGACAGGCGTAGAGCAGTACTTC.

The chain carries TRBV30 and TRBJ2-3; D unresolved. The germline V gene has CDR1 GTSNPN and CDR2 SVGIG (reference sequence). V was pared by 3 bases and J by 2 bases, with 3 bases between. This CDR3 has 11 amino acids. This chain's CDR3 is CAWSFTDTQYF. The CDR3 DNA sequence: TGTGCCTGGAGCTTCACAGATACGCAGTATTTT.

Here the CDR3 reads CATSRGPGSMTKNIQYF. The CDR3, as DNA: TGTGCCACCAGCAGAGGGCCGGGGAGTATGACCAAAAACATTCAGTACTTC. The V and J genes are TRBV15 and TRBJ2-4; tentatively, D is TRBD2 (5 bases). V gave up 1 base and J gave up 2 bases, with 15 bases separating them. Germline lookup yields CDR1 LNHNV and CDR2 YYDKDF (reference sequence). CDR3 length: 17 amino acids.

The J gene is TRBJ1-2, the V gene TRBV29-1; D unresolved. CDR1 and CDR2 from the germline V gene are SQVTM and ANQGSEA. The CDR3 covers 11 residues. V gave up 3 bases and J gave up 7 bases, with 9 bases separating them. The CDR3 DNA reads TGCAGCGTTGAGGCGAGCGCTGGCTACACCTTC. This codes for CSVEASAGYTF.

J is TRBJ1-3 and V is TRBV6-1; maybe TRBD1 (5 bases). The V end was cut by 1 base, the J end by 6 bases, with 10 bases between. CDR1 is MNHNS, CDR2 SASEGT, per germline. This CDR3 has 14 residues. The CDR3: CASSEEARVNTIYF. In DNA form, the CDR3 reads TGTGCCAGCAGTGAAGAGGCCAGGGTAAACACCATATATTTT.

This clone was detected only once. J is TRBJ2-5 and V is TRBV29-1, with TRBD2 matching 8 bases. The CDR3 is 12 amino acids. Germline assignment: CDR1 SQVTM and CDR2 ANQGSEA. V lost 3 bases, J lost 6 bases, and 3 bases stayed unmatched. The CDR3 DNA reads TGCAGCGTTGATGGCGGGGGGAAGACCCAGTACTTC. Amino acid sequence: CSVDGGGKTQYF.

This chain links TRBV24-1 with TRBJ2-3, with 8 bases fitting TRBD2. CDR1 and CDR2 from the germline V gene are KGHDR and SFDVKD. The CDR3 is made up of 15 amino acids. V was pared by 5 bases and J by 1 base, with 4 bases of the junction left unmatched. The CDR3 reads CATSVPGGGTDTQYF. In nucleotides, the CDR3 is TGTGCCACCAGTGTCCCCGGGGGGGGCACAGATACGCAGTATTTT.

This clone was recorded a few times. The rearrangement joins TRBV11-2 to TRBJ2-7, with TRBD1 matching over 7 bases. The V and J ends lost 5 bases and 0 bases, in that order; junction bases with no gene match: 7. There are 15 residues in the CDR3. The germline V gene has CDR1 SGHAT and CDR2 FQNNGV. CDR3 protein: CASSATQGSSYEQYF. The CDR3 region has the DNA TGTGCCAGCAGCGCGACACAGGGGAGCTCCTACGAGCAGTACTTC.

This chain uses TRBV7-3 with TRBJ2-7, with 9 bases aligning to TRBD1. With V trimmed by 4 bases and J by 4 bases, 5 bases remained unmatched. The CDR3 length is 14 residues. Germline CDR1 is SGHTA and CDR2 is FQGTGA. CDR3 loop: CASSSTGQGYEQYF. Written as DNA, the CDR3 is TGTGCCAGCAGCTCGACGGGACAGGGTTACGAGCAGTACTTC.

The chain uses TRBV6-5 and TRBJ1-2; 8 positions agree with TRBD1. The length of the CDR3 is 12 residues. Germline V gene data show CDR1 as MNHEY and CDR2 as SVGAGI. V trimming: 8 bases; J trimming: 4 bases; junction bases outside the gene matches: 3. CDR3 nucleotides: TGTGCCAGCGGACAGGGCGTCTATGGCTACACCTTC. It codes for CASGQGVYGYTF.

The J gene is TRBJ1-2, the V gene TRBV7-9; tentative D call: TRBD1 (6 bases). The V end lost 4 bases, the J end lost 8 bases, and 14 bases lay between the germline ends. Germline-derived CDR1 and CDR2 are SEHNR and FQNEAQ (reference sequence). This CDR3 contains 13 residues. The CDR3 loop is CASSYRGSGGYTF. Written as DNA, the CDR3 is TGTGCCAGCAGCTATAGGGGGTCTGGGGGCTACACCTTC. The full variable domain, completed using reference TRBV7-9 and TRBJ1-2, is DTGVSQNPRHKITKRGQNVTFRCDPISEHNRLYWYRQTLGQGPEFLTYFQNEAQLEKSRLLSDRFSAERPKGSFSTLEIQRTEQGDSAMYLCASSYRGSGGYTFGSGTRLTVV.

This chain joins TRBV20-1 and TRBJ2-5, with D possibly matching TRBD2 (6 bases). Trimming removed 3 bases at V and 7 bases at J, with 6 bases between. This CDR3 has 10 amino acids. The V gene's germline CDR1 is DFQATT and CDR2 SNEGSKA (reference sequence). The CDR3 coding sequence is TGCAGTGCTAGGGGAGGGACCCAGTACTTC. Translated: CSARGGTQYF.

This chain links TRBV5-1 with TRBJ2-7; 7 bases fit TRBD2. Germline V lookup: CDR1 SGHRS, CDR2 YFSETQ. The J segment lost 2 bases and the V segment lost 4 bases, leaving 3 bases of the junction unmatched. The CDR3 spans 13 residues. CDR3 amino acids: CASSGEGTYEQYF. The DNA for the CDR3 is TGCGCCAGCAGCGGGGAGGGTACCTACGAGCAGTACTTC.

This clone was detected once. This sequence joins TRBV7-9 and TRBJ2-2; 10 nucleotides align to TRBD1. The CDR3 is made up of 14 amino acids. Looked up from germline, CDR1 is SEHNR and CDR2 is FQNEAQ (reference sequence). V trimming: 8 bases; J trimming: 7 bases; junction bases outside the gene matches: 7. In DNA form, the CDR3 reads TGTGCCAGCGGTCGACAGGGGGCAATCGGGGAGCTGTTTTTT. Translating gives CASGRQGAIGELFF.

V is TRBV11-2 and J is TRBJ2-1, with D maybe TRBD1 (5 bases). Germline-derived CDR1 and CDR2 are SGHAT and FQNNGV. Between the trimmed V and J ends, which lost 5 bases and 8 bases, there was a span of 16 bases. The CDR3 totals 14 residues. Written as DNA, the CDR3 is TGTGCCAGCAGCCCGCAAGTCATCAGGGATGAGCAGTTCTTC. Protein sequence: CASSPQVIRDEQFF.

This clone occurred many times. The V and J genes are TRBV28 and TRBJ1-5; D is perhaps TRBD1 (5 bases). Germline CDR1 MDHEN, CDR2 SYDVKM. Trimming removed 5 bases from V and 7 bases from J, with 18 bases in between. The CDR3 sequence is 15 residues long. The CDR3 DNA is TGTGCCAGCAGTCCAAGGCAAAACAGGCGGCAGCCCCAGCATTTT. Its translation is CASSPRQNRRQPQHF.

The V gene is TRBV28, the J gene TRBJ1-1, with TRBD1 matching over 7 bases. With V trimmed by 5 bases and J by 1 base, 4 bases remained unmatched. From germline, CDR1 is MDHEN and CDR2 SYDVKM. The CDR3 consists of 14 residues. The CDR3 sequence is CASSIRQGNTEAFF. Written as DNA, the CDR3 is TGTGCCAGCAGTATCCGACAGGGGAACACTGAAGCTTTCTTT.